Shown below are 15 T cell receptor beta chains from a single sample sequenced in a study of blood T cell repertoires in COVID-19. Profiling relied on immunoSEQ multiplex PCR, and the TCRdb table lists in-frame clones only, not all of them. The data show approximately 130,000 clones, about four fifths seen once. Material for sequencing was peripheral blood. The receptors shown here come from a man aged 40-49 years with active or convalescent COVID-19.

This CDR3 reads CASSPQREETQYF. The CDR3 DNA sequence: TGTGCCAGCTCACCACAGAGGGAGGAGACCCAGTACTTC. The chain combines TRBV18 with TRBJ2-5; TRBD2 might be the D (5 bases). The V end lost 1 base, the J end lost 5 bases, and 8 bases lay between the germline ends. CDR3 length: 13 residues. CDR1 and CDR2 from the germline V gene are KGHSH and LQKENI.

The CDR3 DNA follows: TGTGCCAGCAGCTCACAGGGGTACACTGAAGCTTTCTTT. It yields the protein CASSSQGYTEAFF. The chain joins TRBV7-3 to TRBJ1-1; 7 bases line up with TRBD1. Germline V gene data show CDR1 as SGHTA and CDR2 as FQGTGA. V gave up 4 bases and J gave up 3 bases; unmatched junction bases: 2. The CDR3 sequence is 13 residues long.

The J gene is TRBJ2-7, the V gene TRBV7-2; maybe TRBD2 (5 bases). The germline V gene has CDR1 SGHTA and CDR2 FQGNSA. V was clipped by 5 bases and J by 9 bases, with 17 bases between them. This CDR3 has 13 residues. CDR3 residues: CASSPGGPPGQYF. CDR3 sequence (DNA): TGTGCCAGCAGCCCTGGCGGGCCTCCGGGGCAGTACTTC.

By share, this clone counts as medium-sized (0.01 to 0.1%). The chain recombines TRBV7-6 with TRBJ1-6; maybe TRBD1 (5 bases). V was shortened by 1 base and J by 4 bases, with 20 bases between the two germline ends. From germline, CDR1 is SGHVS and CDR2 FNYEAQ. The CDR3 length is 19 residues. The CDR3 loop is CASSLGPRDLGVYNSPLHF. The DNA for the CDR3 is TGTGCCAGCAGCTTAGGACCCAGGGACTTAGGGGTTTATAATTCACCCCTCCACTTT.

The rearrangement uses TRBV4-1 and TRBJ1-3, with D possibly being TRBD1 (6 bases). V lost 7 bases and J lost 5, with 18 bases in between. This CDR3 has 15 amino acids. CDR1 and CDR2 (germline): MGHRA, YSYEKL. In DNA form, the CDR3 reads TGCGCCAGCACCCCCCCGTCGCGGGGGCGAAACACCATATATTTT. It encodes CASTPPSRGRNTIYF.

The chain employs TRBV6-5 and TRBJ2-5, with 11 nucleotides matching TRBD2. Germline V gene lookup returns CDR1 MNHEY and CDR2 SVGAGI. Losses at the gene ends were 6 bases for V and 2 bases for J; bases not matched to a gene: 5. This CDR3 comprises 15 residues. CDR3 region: CASRLAGDRQETQYF. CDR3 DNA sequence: TGTGCCAGCAGACTAGCGGGGGATCGGCAAGAGACCCAGTACTTC.

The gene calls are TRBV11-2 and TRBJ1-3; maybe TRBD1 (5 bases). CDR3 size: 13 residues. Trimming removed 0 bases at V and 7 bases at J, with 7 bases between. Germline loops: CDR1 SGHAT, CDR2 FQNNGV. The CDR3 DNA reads TGTGCCAGCAGCTTAGACAGACAGAACACCATATATTTT. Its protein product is CASSLDRQNTIYF.

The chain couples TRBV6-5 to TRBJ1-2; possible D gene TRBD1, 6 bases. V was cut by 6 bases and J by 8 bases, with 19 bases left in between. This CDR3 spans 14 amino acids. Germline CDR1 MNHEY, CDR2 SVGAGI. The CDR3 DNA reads TGTGCCAGCAGCATTGACAGGACCCCTAAAGGCTACACCTTC. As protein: CASSIDRTPKGYTF.

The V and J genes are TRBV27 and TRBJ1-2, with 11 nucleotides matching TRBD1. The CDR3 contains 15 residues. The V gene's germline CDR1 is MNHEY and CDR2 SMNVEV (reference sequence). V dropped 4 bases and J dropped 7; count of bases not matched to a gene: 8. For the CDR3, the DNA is TGTGCCAGCAGTTCGACGGGACAGGGGGATATTGGCTACACCTTC. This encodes CASSSTGQGDIGYTF.

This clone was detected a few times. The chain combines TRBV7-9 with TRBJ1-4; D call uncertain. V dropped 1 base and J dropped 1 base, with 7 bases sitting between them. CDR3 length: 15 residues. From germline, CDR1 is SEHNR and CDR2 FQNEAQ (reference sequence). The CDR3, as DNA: TGTGCCAGCAGCTTAGTCCCGGGAACTAATGAAAAACTGTTTTTT. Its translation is CASSLVPGTNEKLFF.

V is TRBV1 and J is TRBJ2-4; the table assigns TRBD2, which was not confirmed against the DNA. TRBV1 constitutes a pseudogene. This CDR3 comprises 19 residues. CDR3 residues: CTSSQLSGTTKLAKNIQYF. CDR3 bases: TGCACCAGCAGCCAGCTAAGTGGGACTACTAAGCTAGCCAAAAACATTCAGTACTTC.

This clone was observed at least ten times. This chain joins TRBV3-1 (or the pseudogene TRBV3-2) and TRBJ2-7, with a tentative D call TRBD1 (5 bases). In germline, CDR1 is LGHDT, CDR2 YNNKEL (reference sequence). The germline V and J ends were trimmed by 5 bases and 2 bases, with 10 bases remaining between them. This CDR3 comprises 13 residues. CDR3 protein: CASSVGATYEQYF. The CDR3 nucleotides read TGTGCCAGCAGCGTAGGGGCTACCTACGAGCAGTACTTC.

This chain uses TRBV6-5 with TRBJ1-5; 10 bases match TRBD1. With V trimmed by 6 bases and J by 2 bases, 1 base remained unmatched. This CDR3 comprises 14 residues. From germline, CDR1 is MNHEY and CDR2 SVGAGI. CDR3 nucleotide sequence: TGTGCCAGCAGGGGGACAGGGGGCAATCAGCCCCAGCATTTT. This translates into CASRGTGGNQPQHF.

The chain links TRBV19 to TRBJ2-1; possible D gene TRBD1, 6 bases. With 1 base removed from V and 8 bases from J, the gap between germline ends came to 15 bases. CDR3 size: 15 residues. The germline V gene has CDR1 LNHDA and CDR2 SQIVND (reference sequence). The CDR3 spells CASSIARGQLHEQFF. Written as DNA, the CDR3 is TGTGCCAGTAGTATAGCCAGGGGCCAATTACATGAGCAGTTCTTC.

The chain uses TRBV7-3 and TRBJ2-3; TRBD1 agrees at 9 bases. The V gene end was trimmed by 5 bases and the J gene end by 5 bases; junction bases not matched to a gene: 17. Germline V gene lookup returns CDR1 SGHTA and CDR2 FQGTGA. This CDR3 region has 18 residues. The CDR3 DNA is TGTGCCAGCAGCCCGTACAAAAACACAGGGGGCCTTTTAGATACGCAGTATTTT. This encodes CASSPYKNTGGLLDTQYF.